One and the same sample provided the 29 T cell receptor beta chains below, sequenced in a study of shared clonotypes between healthy human individuals (dated by TCRdb to about 2020). Receptor libraries were prepared by the immunoSEQ multiplex PCR assay. TCRdb's version of the immuneACCESS table is confined to in-frame rearrangements and falls short of the full clone set. An unresolved V gene accounts for under half of the shortfall where checked; the remainder is of unknown origin. The sample contains about 92,000 clones, around 68% of them found a single time. Roughly 50% of the sample belongs to the ten largest clones. Sequenced input: memory CD8+ T cells sorted from blood. This specimen's cell subset or site label, interpreted: CD45RO+ cells pooled with CCR7-negative TemRA cells. Receptors originate from a man aged 25-45 years in good health.

In its sample, this clone was seen a few times. The rearrangement uses TRBV27 and TRBJ2-3; D may be TRBD2 (5 bases). Germline V lookup: CDR1 MNHEY, CDR2 SMNVEV (reference sequence). Trimming took off 6 bases at V and 4 bases at J, with 14 bases between the two ends. The CDR3 is made up of 14 amino acids. The CDR3 nucleotides read TGTGCCAGCAGCCGGGGATATCTTGCAGATACGCAGTATTTT. This gives the protein CASSRGYLADTQYF.

The gene calls are TRBV28 and TRBJ2-3, with 8 nucleotides matching TRBD1. The CDR3 length is 16 residues. After removal of 3 bases from V and 3 bases from J, the junction contained 8 bases not matched to a gene. Germline CDR1 MDHEN, CDR2 SYDVKM. The CDR3 reads CASSFFGRGLTDTQYF. Written as DNA, the CDR3 is TGTGCCAGCAGTTTTTTTGGCAGGGGGCTTACAGATACGCAGTATTTT.

This sequence joins TRBV11-2 and TRBJ1-5, with TRBD1 as a possible D gene (5 bases). The germline CDR1 and CDR2 sequences are SGHAT and FQNNGV. This CDR3 region has 15 residues. V was clipped by 1 base and J by 3 bases, with 10 bases between them. Here the CDR3 DNA reads TGTGCCAGCAGCTTAGTTTCTGGGGCCAATCAGCCCCAGCATTTT. This encodes CASSLVSGANQPQHF.

This CDR3 is CASKYGAGELFF. Here the CDR3 DNA reads TGTGCCAGCAAGTATGGGGCCGGGGAGCTGTTTTTT. The V and J genes are TRBV2 and TRBJ2-2; D uncertain. Germline CDR1 SNHLY, CDR2 FYNNEI. The CDR3 contains 12 residues. Trimming shortened V by 7 bases and J by 6 bases, and 9 bases separated the two germline ends.

The chain has TRBV7-9 and TRBJ2-7; D is uncertain. The V end was cut by 6 bases, the J end by 6 bases, with 12 bases between. Germline V lookup: CDR1 SEHNR, CDR2 FQNEAQ (reference sequence). This CDR3 region has 12 residues. The CDR3 reads CASSSDLTEQYF. The CDR3, as DNA: TGTGCCAGCAGTTCCGACTTGACCGAGCAGTACTTC.

J is TRBJ2-3 and V is TRBV7-9, with D unclear. The V end lost 2 bases, the J end lost 1 base, and 7 bases lay between the germline ends. The CDR3 runs 14 residues. Germline loops: CDR1 SEHNR, CDR2 FQNEAQ (reference sequence). The DNA for the CDR3 is TGTGCCAGCAGCTTAACCGGACGCACAGATACGCAGTATTTT. Residues: CASSLTGRTDTQYF.

CDR3: CALTSGRPRETQYF. CDR3 nucleotide sequence: TGTGCCTTGACTAGCGGGAGACCTAGGGAGACCCAGTACTTC. V is TRBV30 and J is TRBJ2-5, with 12 positions matching TRBD2. The CDR3 length is 14 residues. The V gene's germline CDR1 is GTSNPN and CDR2 SVGIG (reference sequence). The ends lost 7 bases at V and 5 bases at J; junction bases unmatched: 8.

This clone was observed a single time. CDR3 region: CASGQASRGQLGEQFF. CDR3 DNA: TGTGCTAGTGGCCAAGCCTCCCGAGGACAGCTAGGTGAGCAGTTCTTC. This chain uses TRBV12-5 with TRBJ2-1; D might be TRBD1 (6 bases). The germline CDR1 and CDR2 sequences are LGHNT and FRNRAP. V was clipped by 6 bases and J by 9 bases, with 24 bases between them. The CDR3 runs 16 residues. The variable domain in full, completed from reference TRBV12-5 and TRBJ2-1, reads DARVTQTPRHKVTEMGQEVTMRCQPILGHNTVFWYRQTMMQGLELLAYFRNRAPLDDSGMPKDRFSAEMPDATLATLKIQPSEPRDSAVYFCASGQASRGQLGEQFFGPGTRLTVL.

J is TRBJ2-7 and V is TRBV6-9; D might be TRBD1 (6 bases). The CDR3 has 15 residues. The germline V gene has CDR1 MNHGY and CDR2 SVAAGI. Trimming removed 5 bases at V and 5 bases at J, with 19 bases between. CDR3 nucleotides: TGTGCCAGCAGTCCGCTCCGGGACATCTTTAACGAGCAGTACTTC. Translated, it gives CASSPLRDIFNEQYF.

The J gene is TRBJ2-1, the V gene TRBV6-4; 9 bases agree with TRBD2. J was trimmed by 9 bases and V by 3 bases; bases with no gene match: 6. Germline V gene data show CDR1 as MRHNA and CDR2 as SNTAGT. The CDR3 is 14 residues long. The CDR3 DNA sequence: TGTGCCAGCAGTGAGGTAGCGGGAGTAACTGAGCAGTTCTTC. Protein sequence: CASSEVAGVTEQFF.

Concerning this clone: One end of the junction is discordant with germline, which a read error may explain. This chain uses TRBV5-4 with TRBJ2-1, with D possibly matching TRBD1 (6 bases). This CDR3 is built from 17 residues. Germline V CDR1 and CDR2: SGHNT, YYREEE (reference sequence). CDR3 residues: CASSRSTAGTLDNEQFF. CDR3 nucleotides: TGCGCCAGCAGCCGAAGTACAGCCGGGACATTGGACAATGAGCAGTTCTTC.

This clone has a single count. The CDR3 here is CASSPPGTNQPQHF. The CDR3 DNA follows: TGTGCCAGCTCACCACCCGGGACGAATCAGCCCCAGCATTTT. This sequence joins TRBV18 and TRBJ1-5; D perhaps matches TRBD1 (5 bases). The CDR3 loop spans 14 amino acids. Germline assignment: CDR1 KGHSH and CDR2 LQKENI. V was pared by 0 bases and J by 4 bases, with 7 bases between. Drawing the rest from reference TRBV18 and TRBJ1-5, the complete variable domain is NAGVMQNPRHLVRRRGQEARLRCSPMKGHSHVYWYRQLPEEGLKFMVYLQKENIIDESGMPKERFSAEFPKEGPSILRIQQVVRGDSAAYFCASSPPGTNQPQHFGDGTRLSIL.

The rearrangement joins TRBV30 to TRBJ2-3; the match to TRBD2 covers 13 bases. Losses at the gene ends were 2 bases for V and 4 bases for J; bases not matched to a gene: 15. Germline V gives CDR1 GTSNPN, CDR2 SVGIG (reference sequence). The CDR3 runs to 19 residues. The CDR3 protein is CAWSNAGLAGALPPDTQYF. The CDR3 nucleotides are TGTGCCTGGAGTAACGCAGGACTAGCGGGAGCCCTCCCCCCAGATACGCAGTATTTT.

A few counts support this clone. The rearrangement links TRBV5-1 to TRBJ2-3; 11 bases are a match to TRBD2. Germline CDR1 and CDR2: SGHRS and YFSETQ. J was trimmed by 2 bases and V by 4 bases; bases with no gene match: 3. The length of the CDR3 is 15 residues. CDR3 residues: CASSGTSGHTDTQYF. In DNA form, the CDR3 reads TGCGCCAGCAGCGGGACTAGCGGACACACAGATACGCAGTATTTT.

This clone occurred once. As DNA, the CDR3 is TGTGCCTGGAGTGGTTTCCAGGGGATAAGGGAGCAGTTCTTC. It is translated as CAWSGFQGIREQFF. The gene calls are TRBV30 and TRBJ2-1; D is possibly TRBD1 (6 bases). CDR1 is GTSNPN, CDR2 SVGIG, per germline (reference sequence). V lost 1 base, J lost 10 bases, and 17 bases lay in between. The CDR3 totals 14 residues.

The CDR3 DNA follows: TGTGCCAGCAGTTCCAGGGGGCTCGGGGATGAAAAACTGTTTTTT. Translated: CASSSRGLGDEKLFF. The genes are TRBV6-5 and TRBJ1-4; 8 nucleotides align to TRBD1. Germline lookup yields CDR1 MNHEY and CDR2 SVGAGI. V dropped 4 bases and J dropped 6; count of bases not matched to a gene: 7. The CDR3 is 15 amino acids.

The chain employs TRBV11-1 and TRBJ2-5, with TRBD2 identical over 9 bases. CDR3 length equals 16 residues. Trimming took 5 bases from V and 5 from J; bases not matched to a gene: 12. The germline CDR1 and CDR2 sequences are SGHAT and FQDESV (reference sequence). The CDR3 DNA reads as TGTGCCAGCAGCCACGGGGGTAGCGGGAGTGTGGAGACCCAGTACTTC. This encodes CASSHGGSGSVETQYF.

The chain employs TRBV6-5 and TRBJ1-1, with D maybe TRBD1 (6 bases). The CDR3 has 14 residues. Trimming shortened V by 6 bases and J by 7 bases, and 18 bases separated the two germline ends. The germline V gene has CDR1 MNHEY and CDR2 SVGAGI. The CDR3 region has the DNA TGTGCCAGCAGCGGAGGGACACCCGACCATGAAGCTTTCTTT. Its translation is CASSGGTPDHEAFF.

The CDR3 protein is CASRIQGTVTSYEQYF. CDR3 sequence (DNA): TGTGCCAGCAGAATACAGGGCACCGTAACCTCCTACGAGCAGTACTTC. V usage is TRBV2 and J usage is TRBJ2-7, with a tentative D call TRBD1 (6 bases). V dropped 6 bases and J dropped 0 bases, with 18 bases sitting between them. From germline, CDR1 is SNHLY and CDR2 FYNNEI. This CDR3 spans 16 amino acids.

This clone was seen ten or more times. This chain links TRBV25-1 with TRBJ2-5, with 9 bases that match TRBD1. The CDR3 length is 16 residues. J lost 4 bases, V lost 7 bases, and 13 bases had no gene match. Germline CDR1 is MGHDK and CDR2 is SYGVNS. The CDR3 region has the DNA TGTGCCAGCAACTCCGAATTACAGGGGGCAAGAGAGACCCAGTACTTC. Amino acid sequence: CASNSELQGARETQYF.

This clone was seen a few times. The chain is built from TRBV7-9 and TRBJ1-1, with D possibly TRBD1 on 5 matching bases. The CDR3 consists of 12 residues. CDR1 and CDR2 from the germline V gene are SEHNR and FQNEAQ (reference sequence). Trimming cost V 1 base and J 8 bases, with 8 bases left between them. The CDR3 protein is CASSLDRNEAFF. The DNA of the CDR3 is TGTGCCAGCAGCTTAGACAGGAACGAAGCTTTCTTT.

The rearrangement joins TRBV9 to TRBJ2-7; possibly TRBD1 for D (6 bases). The germline CDR1 and CDR2 sequences are SGDLS and YYNGEE. This CDR3 has 15 residues. V dropped 0 bases and J dropped 1 base, with 11 bases sitting between them. The CDR3 sequence is CASSVEGTSSYEQYF. CDR3 DNA sequence: TGTGCCAGCAGCGTAGAAGGGACATCTTCCTACGAGCAGTACTTC.

The J gene is TRBJ2-3, the V gene TRBV19; TRBD1 aligns across 8 bases. The CDR3 covers 13 residues. Trimming at V came to 8 bases and at J to 2 bases, leaving 3 bases not matched to a gene. Germline lookup yields CDR1 LNHDA and CDR2 SQIVND (reference sequence). In nucleotides, the CDR3 is TGTGCCAGTGGACAGGGTTACACAGATACGCAGTATTTT. This codes for CASGQGYTDTQYF.

This chain links TRBV28 with TRBJ2-5; 7 bases line up with TRBD1. V dropped 5 bases and J dropped 3; count of bases not matched to a gene: 21. CDR1 MDHEN and CDR2 SYDVKM come from the germline V gene. The CDR3 sequence is 19 residues long. In DNA, the CDR3 is TGTGCCAGCAGTGCCCTTGGACAGGTGGGCCTTTGGGTGAAAGAGACCCAGTACTTC. Translation: CASSALGQVGLWVKETQYF.

The rearrangement links TRBV6-4 to TRBJ2-2; 7 nucleotides line up with TRBD1. CDR3 length: 15 amino acids. Germline lookup yields CDR1 MRHNA and CDR2 SNTAGT. Trimming removed 8 bases from V and 4 bases from J; junction bases left unmatched: 10. The DNA for the CDR3 is TGTGCCAGCCTCGTTAGGGGGCGAGGCACCGGGGAGCTGTTTTTT. This gives the protein CASLVRGRGTGELFF.

Points on this clone: This may arise from a read error, as a much more abundant clone is one base away. The sample has other DNA sequences that encode this CDR3 too. The chain combines TRBV7-9 with TRBJ2-5; the match to TRBD2 covers 7 bases. The CDR3 contains 16 residues. Losses at the gene ends were 4 bases for V and 5 bases for J; bases not matched to a gene: 13. Germline V gene sequence: CDR1 SEHNR, CDR2 FQNEAQ (reference sequence). The CDR3 is CASSSRVQRGGETQYF. The CDR3 coding sequence is TGTGCCAGCAGCTCTAGAGTCCAGCGGGGAGGGGAGACCCAGTACTTC.

The rearrangement uses TRBV7-3 and TRBJ2-2; 8 nucleotides match TRBD2. With 3 bases clipped from V and 4 bases from J, the junction kept 7 bases outside the gene matches. The V gene's germline CDR1 is SGHTA and CDR2 FQGTGA. The CDR3 extends over 16 amino acids. CDR3 residues: CASSFGVAGSTGELFF. CDR3 nucleotides: TGTGCCAGCAGCTTTGGGGTAGCGGGAAGCACCGGGGAGCTGTTTTTT.

V gene TRBV25-1 combines with J gene TRBJ2-1; D is uncertain. The V gene's germline CDR1 is MGHDK and CDR2 SYGVNS. The CDR3 extends over 12 amino acids. V was cut by 4 bases and J by 9 bases, with 10 bases left in between. CDR3 protein: CASSGEMGEQFF. DNA of the CDR3: TGTGCCAGCAGTGGCGAGATGGGTGAGCAGTTCTTC.

This rearrangement joins TRBV5-1 to TRBJ2-5; 10 nucleotides match TRBD2. J gave up 2 bases and V 2 bases, and 6 bases lay outside the gene matches. Germline values: CDR1 SGHRS, CDR2 YFSETQ. The CDR3 is 16 amino acids. CDR3 residues: CASSLSAAGGQETQYF. The CDR3 nucleotides read TGCGCCAGCAGCTTAAGCGCAGCGGGAGGGCAAGAGACCCAGTACTTC.